The 12 T cell receptor beta chains in this list originate from one sample, sequenced in a study of blood T cell repertoires in COVID-19. Sequencing was performed with immunoSEQ multiplex PCR; in TCRdb, only in-frame clones are kept and a portion is missing. The sample lists some 220,000 clones, 70% to 90% seen once, with approximately 12% in the top ten. The sequenced material came from peripheral blood. The receptors shown here come from a woman younger than 30 who had recovered from COVID-19.

This sequence joins TRBV29-1 and TRBJ2-3; a possible D gene is TRBD1 (5 bases). Looked up from germline, CDR1 is SQVTM and CDR2 is ANQGSEA. Trimming took off 6 bases at V and 2 bases at J, with 18 bases between the two ends. This CDR3 region has 15 residues. CDR3 sequence: CSVPPWGRFTDTQYF. The CDR3 DNA reads TGCAGCGTACCACCCTGGGGCAGGTTCACAGATACGCAGTATTTT.

The CDR3 DNA sequence: TGTGCCAGCAGCTCTATCCGGGACAGCCTTACCATAACTAATGAAAAACTGTTTTTT. This gives the protein CASSSIRDSLTITNEKLFF. The chain recombines TRBV7-9 with TRBJ1-4, with 7 bases that match TRBD1. Germline CDR1 reads SEHNR; CDR2 reads FQNEAQ (reference sequence). The CDR3 runs 19 residues. After removal of 4 bases from V and 1 base from J, the junction contained 15 bases not matched to a gene.

CDR3 bases: TGTGCCTCTCAGGGTCGCTACGAGCAGTACTTC. Translation: CASQGRYEQYF. This chain links TRBV19 with TRBJ2-7, with D possibly TRBD1 on 5 matching bases. V was pared by 11 bases and J by 3 bases, with 11 bases between. Germline V gives CDR1 LNHDA, CDR2 SQIVND (reference sequence). The CDR3 is made up of 11 amino acids. The whole variable domain, filled in from reference TRBV19 and TRBJ2-7, reads DGGITQSPKYLFRKEGQNVTLSCEQNLNHDAMYWYRQDPGQGLRLIYYSQIVNDFQKGDIAEGYSVSREKKESFPLTVTSAQKNPTAFYLCASQGRYEQYFGPGTRLTVT.

The chain uses TRBV11-2 and TRBJ1-1; D call uncertain. Trimming stripped 5 bases from V and 2 bases from J, with 18 bases between. Germline V gives CDR1 SGHAT, CDR2 FQNNGV. This CDR3 has 16 residues. This CDR3 is CASSPLSRVVNTEAFF. The CDR3 region has the DNA TGTGCCAGCAGCCCCCTTTCCCGGGTGGTTAACACTGAAGCTTTCTTT.

The chain employs TRBV6-5 and TRBJ2-5, with 10 bases that match TRBD2. Losses at the gene ends were 5 bases for V and 4 bases for J; bases not matched to a gene: 7. CDR3 length: 15 amino acids. Germline CDR1 reads MNHEY; CDR2 reads SVGAGI. In DNA form, the CDR3 reads TGTGCCAGCAGTCAGGGGGGACTAGCGAGAGAGACCCAGTACTTC. Translating gives CASSQGGLARETQYF.

This chain joins TRBV30 and TRBJ2-1, with TRBD2 matching 9 bases. Germline CDR1 reads GTSNPN; CDR2 reads SVGIG (reference sequence). This CDR3 has 16 residues. The V and J ends lost 5 bases and 0 bases, in that order; junction bases with no gene match: 8. The CDR3 bases are TGTGCCTGGGCGAAGACTAGCGGATACTCCTACAATGAGCAGTTCTTC. Protein sequence: CAWAKTSGYSYNEQFF.

In this sample, this clone turned up once. Distinct nucleotide sequences in the sample also encode this CDR3. V is TRBV9 and J is TRBJ2-3, with a weak D call TRBD2 (5 bases). This CDR3 is built from 14 residues. The V and J ends lost 1 base and 0 bases respectively, with 6 bases between them. The germline gives CDR1 SGDLS, CDR2 YYNGEE. Written as DNA, the CDR3 is TGTGCCAGCAGCGTAAGCGGTAGCACAGATACGCAGTATTTT. It encodes CASSVSGSTDTQYF.

The CDR3 region is CASSSQGWNTEAFF. In nucleotides, the CDR3 is TGCGCCAGCAGCTCACAGGGCTGGAACACTGAAGCTTTCTTT. This chain connects TRBV4-3 to TRBJ1-1; a weak D match, TRBD1 (6 bases). The germline gives CDR1 LGHNA, CDR2 YSLEER. CDR3 size: 14 residues. V lost 5 bases and J lost 1, with 11 bases in between.

The chain employs TRBV29-1 and TRBJ2-3; 7 bases are a match to TRBD1. V trimming: 3 bases; J trimming: 0 bases; junction bases outside the gene matches: 18. Germline assignment: CDR1 SQVTM and CDR2 ANQGSEA. The CDR3 loop spans 19 amino acids. The CDR3 nucleotides are TGCAGCGTTGATTACGATGGGTACAGGGGCCACCCTAGCACAGATACGCAGTATTTT. Its translation is CSVDYDGYRGHPSTDTQYF.

The chain employs TRBV19 and TRBJ2-1, with 11 bases that match TRBD2. V trimming: 6 bases; J trimming: 3 bases; junction bases outside the gene matches: 13. The CDR3 covers 18 residues. Germline assignment: CDR1 LNHDA and CDR2 SQIVND (reference sequence). The CDR3 DNA sequence: TGTGCCAGTAGCTCTCCAGGGGCTAGCGGGAGGAACTACAATGAGCAGTTCTTC. This translates into CASSSPGASGRNYNEQFF.

The chain couples TRBV6-5 to TRBJ2-1; 8 nucleotides align to TRBD2. The V gene end was trimmed by 9 bases and the J gene end by 4 bases; junction bases not matched to a gene: 2. Per germline, CDR1 MNHEY and CDR2 SVGAGI. The CDR3 sequence is 12 residues long. The CDR3 here is CASSGDYNEQFF. The CDR3 coding sequence is TGTGCCAGTAGCGGGGATTACAATGAGCAGTTCTTC.

The chain carries TRBV11-3 and TRBJ1-1; 7 positions agree with TRBD1. Looked up from germline, CDR1 is SGHNT and CDR2 is YENEEA. V was clipped by 2 bases and J by 7 bases; unmatched bases: 1. This CDR3 is built from 12 residues. The CDR3 DNA sequence: TGTGCCAGCAGCTTAAGGGACAGTGAAGCTTTCTTT. This gives the protein CASSLRDSEAFF.